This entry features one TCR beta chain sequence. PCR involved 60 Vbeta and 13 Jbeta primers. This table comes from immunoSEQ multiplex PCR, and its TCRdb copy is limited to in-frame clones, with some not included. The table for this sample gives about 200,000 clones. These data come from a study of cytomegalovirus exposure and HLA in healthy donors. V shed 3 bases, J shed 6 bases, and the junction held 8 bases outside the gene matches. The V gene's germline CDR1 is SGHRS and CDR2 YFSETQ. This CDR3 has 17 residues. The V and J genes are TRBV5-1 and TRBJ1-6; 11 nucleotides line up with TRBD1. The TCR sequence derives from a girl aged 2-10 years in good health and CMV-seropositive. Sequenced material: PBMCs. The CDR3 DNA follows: TGCGCCAGCAGCTATGGTAGGACAGGGGGCGTTAATTCACCCCTCCACTTT. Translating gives CASSYGRTGGVNSPLHF. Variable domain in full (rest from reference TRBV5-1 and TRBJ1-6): KAGVTQTPRYLIKTRGQQVTLSCSPISGHRSVSWYQQTPGQGLQFLFEYFSETQRNKGNFPGRFSGRQFSNSRSEMNVSTLELGDSALYLCASSYGRTGGVNSPLHFGNGTRLTVT.